The clone carrying this T cell receptor (beta chain) was counted at least ten times. The antigen is undetermined. This specimen belongs to a study of metastatic and nonmetastatic thyroid tumors. Study-level information: Repertoires were compared across blood and tumor or nodule tissue from malignant and benign thyroid patients.

V trimming: 4 bases; J trimming: 7 bases; junction bases outside the gene matches: 4. Germline CDR1 MDHEN, CDR2 SYDVKM. The CDR3 spans 12 residues. Original processing methods: What underpinned the distant-metastasis classifier for papillary thyroid cancer was the set of CDR3 differences across clinicopathological groups. TCRdb re-clonotyped the PCR reads via MiXCR. TCRdb assigned the V and J calls; the authors' analysis was not used. There are more than 20,000 clones in the sample; 10% to 15% occur only once, and around 24% lies in the top ten. Notes on the study in general: Reported TCR beta diversity, measured in blood and tumor, was significantly higher for malignant thyroid tumors than for benign nodules.

Prior to thyroid surgery, none of the patients had received any treatment. The specimen sequenced was blood. The receptor comes from a female donor with papillary thyroid cancer or a benign thyroid nodule (not recorded which). Some clones in this sample may be carry-over from other donors' samples. The chain carries TRBV28 and TRBJ2-7; TRBD2 matches at 7 bases. CDR3 amino acids: CASSWGGGEQYF. The CDR3 coding sequence is TGTGCCAGCAGTTGGGGGGGGGGAGAGCAGTACTTC.